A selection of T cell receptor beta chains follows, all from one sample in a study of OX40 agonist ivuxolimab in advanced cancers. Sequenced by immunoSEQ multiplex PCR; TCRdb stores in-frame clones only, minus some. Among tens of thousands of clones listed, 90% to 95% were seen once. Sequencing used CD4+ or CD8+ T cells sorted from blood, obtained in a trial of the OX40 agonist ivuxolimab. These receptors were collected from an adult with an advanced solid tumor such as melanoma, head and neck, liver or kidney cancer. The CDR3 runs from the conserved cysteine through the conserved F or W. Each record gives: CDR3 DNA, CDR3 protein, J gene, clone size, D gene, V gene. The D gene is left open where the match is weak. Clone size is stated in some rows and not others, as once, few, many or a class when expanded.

TGCGCCAGCAGCCAAGCAGGCGAGGCGGGCCAGCCCCAGCATTTT CASSQAGEAGQPQHF TRBJ1-5 - - TRBV4-1
TGCGCCAGCAGCTCAGACAGTAACTATGGCTACACCTTC CASSSDSNYGYTF TRBJ1-2 - - TRBV5-1
TGTGCCAGCAGCTATCCAGGTATCCCAGAGCAGTACTTC CASSYPGIPEQYF TRBJ2-7 once - TRBV7-9
TGTGCCAGCAGCCCGATTTACAATGAGCAGTTCTTC CASSPIYNEQFF TRBJ2-1 - - TRBV27
TGTGCCAGTAGTCCCGGGACGGCAACTAATGAAAAACTGTTTTTT CASSPGTATNEKLFF TRBJ1-4 - - TRBV19
TGTGCCAGCAGTTTAGGGACAGCGTCCGTTCATTCCTACGAGCAGTACTTC CASSLGTASVHSYEQYF TRBJ2-7 - TRBD1 TRBV28
TGTGCCAGCAGTTGGTCTAGCGCGAGCTCCTACGAGCAGTACTTC CASSWSSASSYEQYF TRBJ2-7 - - TRBV27
TGTGCCAGCAGCTTATTAGGGGGTGACCAAGAGACCCAGTACTTC CASSLLGGDQETQYF TRBJ2-5 - - TRBV7-8
TGTGCCAGCAGGGGACTAGGGAAATCAGAGACCCAGTACTTC CASRGLGKSETQYF TRBJ2-5 - TRBD2 TRBV27
TGCGCCAGCAGCCAAAAGATAGCGGGAGTACCCTACAATGAGCAGTTCTTC CASSQKIAGVPYNEQFF TRBJ2-1 - TRBD2 TRBV4-3
TGTGCCAGTAGTTTTGGACTAGCGGGTGGCACAGATACGCAGTATTTT CASSFGLAGGTDTQYF TRBJ2-3 - TRBD2 TRBV19
TGTGCCAGCAGCGCAGGCACAGAGACCCAGTACTTC CASSAGTETQYF TRBJ2-5 - - TRBV9